A selection of T cell receptor beta chains follows, all from one sample in a study of shared clonotypes between healthy human individuals. Libraries were prepared by immunoSEQ multiplex PCR; TCRdb keeps only in-frame clonotypes and omits some of them. Of 1.5 million to 1.9 million clones listed, around 98% are singletons. The specimen sequenced was naive CD4+ T cells sorted from blood. Every receptor here comes from a man in his thirties or forties in good health. CDR3s include the opening cysteine and the closing phenylalanine or tryptophan. The D gene is left open where the match is weak. Expanded clones get a size class; other rows say once, few or many, or leave the size out.

.	once	TRBJ1-2	TRBV5-1	TGCGCCAGCAGCTTGTCAGGGTTCGGGGGCTACACCTTC	CASSLSGFGGYTF
.	.	TRBJ2-7	TRBV5-1	TGCGCCAGCAGCTTCGGTGATGTCTCCTACGAGCAGTACTTC	CASSFGDVSYEQYF
.	.	TRBJ2-1	TRBV15	TGTGCCACCAGCAGAGTAGCGTCGTCCTACAATGAGCAGTTCTTC	CATSRVASSYNEQFF
.	.	TRBJ2-5	TRBV7-9	TGTGCCAGCAGCTTAGAGGGAGGCCGGTACCAAGAGACCCAGTACTTC	CASSLEGGRYQETQYF
.	.	TRBJ1-5	TRBV19	TGTGCCAGTAGTCACCACAGGGTAGATCAGCCCCAGCATTTT	CASSHHRVDQPQHF
.	.	TRBJ2-5	TRBV5-1	TGCGCCAGCACTTCCGGAGGGACCCAGTACTTC	CASTSGGTQYF
.	.	TRBJ2-5	TRBV10-3	TGTGCCATCAGTGAGTCTCCCGCGGGACTAGAGACCCAGTACTTC	CAISESPAGLETQYF
TRBD2	many	TRBJ2-1	TRBV7-9	TGTGCCAGCAGCGCAACGGGACTAGCGGGTGACAATGAGCAGTTCTTC	CASSATGLAGDNEQFF
.	once	TRBJ2-7	TRBV7-9	TGTGCCAGCAGCTTACGGGGAGGTGACGAGCAGTACTTC	CASSLRGGDEQYF
.	.	TRBJ2-5	TRBV5-1	TGCGCCAGCAGCTTGGATGCTCACAGGAGTGGTGAGACCCAGTACTTC	CASSLDAHRSGETQYF
.	.	TRBJ2-6	TRBV10-3	TGTGCCACCCGGGAAGTTGTGGCCAACGTCCTGACTTTC	CATREVVANVLTF
.	.	TRBJ2-1	TRBV10-3	TGTGCCATCAGGATCAACAGGGGGGGATACAATGAGCAGTTCTTC	CAIRINRGGYNEQFF
.	.	TRBJ2-7	TRBV2	TGTGCCAGCAGTAGGGACTGGGAGACCTACGAGCAGTACTTC	CASSRDWETYEQYF